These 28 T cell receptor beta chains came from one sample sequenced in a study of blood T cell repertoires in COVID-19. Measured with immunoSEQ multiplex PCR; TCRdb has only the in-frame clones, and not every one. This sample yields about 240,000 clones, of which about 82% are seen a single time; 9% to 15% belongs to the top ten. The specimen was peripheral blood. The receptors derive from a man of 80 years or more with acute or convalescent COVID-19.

CDR3 in amino acids: CASSPGTVPTSPYGYTF. The CDR3 nucleotides are TGTGCCAGCAGTCCGGGGACAGTTCCGACTTCCCCTTATGGCTACACCTTC. The rearrangement links TRBV6-6 to TRBJ1-2; 7 bases align to TRBD1. CDR1 is MNHNY, CDR2 SVGAGI, per germline (reference sequence). V was clipped by 5 bases and J by 5 bases; unmatched bases: 17. The CDR3 sequence is 17 residues long.

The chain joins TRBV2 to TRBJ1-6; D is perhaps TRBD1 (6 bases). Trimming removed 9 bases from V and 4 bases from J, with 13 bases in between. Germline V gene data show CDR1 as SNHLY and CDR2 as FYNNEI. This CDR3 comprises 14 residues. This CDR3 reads CARGPGHYNSPLHF. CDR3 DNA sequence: TGTGCCAGGGGACCGGGACATTATAATTCACCCCTCCACTTT.

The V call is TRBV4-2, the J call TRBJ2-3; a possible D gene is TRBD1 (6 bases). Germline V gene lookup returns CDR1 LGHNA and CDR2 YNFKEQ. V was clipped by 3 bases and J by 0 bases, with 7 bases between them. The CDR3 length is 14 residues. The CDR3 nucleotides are TGTGCCAGCAGCCAGGGGGCTAGCACAGATACGCAGTATTTT. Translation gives CASSQGASTDTQYF.

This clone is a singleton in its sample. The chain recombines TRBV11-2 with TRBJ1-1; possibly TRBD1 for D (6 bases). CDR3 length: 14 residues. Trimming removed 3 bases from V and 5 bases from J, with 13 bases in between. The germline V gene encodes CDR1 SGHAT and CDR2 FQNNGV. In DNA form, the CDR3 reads TGTGCCAGCAGCTTGAACAGGGTAGGGACTGAAGCTTTCTTT. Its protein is CASSLNRVGTEAFF.

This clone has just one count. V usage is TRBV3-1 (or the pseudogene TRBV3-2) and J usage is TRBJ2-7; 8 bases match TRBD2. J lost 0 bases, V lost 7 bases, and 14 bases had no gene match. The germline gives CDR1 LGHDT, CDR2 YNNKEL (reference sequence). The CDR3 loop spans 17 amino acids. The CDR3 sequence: CASNPGGPGRGSYEQYF. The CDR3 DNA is TGTGCCAGCAACCCGGGGGGGCCGGGTCGGGGCTCCTACGAGCAGTACTTC.

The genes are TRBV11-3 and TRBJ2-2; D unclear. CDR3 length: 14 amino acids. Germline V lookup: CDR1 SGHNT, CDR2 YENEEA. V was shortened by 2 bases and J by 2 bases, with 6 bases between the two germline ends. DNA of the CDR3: TGTGCCAGCAGCTTAAACAGAAACACCGGGGAGCTGTTTTTT. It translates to CASSLNRNTGELFF.

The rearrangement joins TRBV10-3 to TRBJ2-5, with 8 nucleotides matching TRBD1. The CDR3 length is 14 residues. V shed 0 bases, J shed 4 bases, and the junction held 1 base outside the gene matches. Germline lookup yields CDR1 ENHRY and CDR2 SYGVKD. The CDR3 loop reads CAISESTGGETQYF. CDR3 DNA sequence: TGTGCCATCAGTGAGTCTACAGGGGGAGAGACCCAGTACTTC.

The CDR3 sequence: CASRPGTLPFNEQFF. The CDR3, as DNA: TGTGCCAGCAGGCCCGGGACTCTACCTTTCAATGAGCAGTTCTTC. The chain employs TRBV2 and TRBJ2-1; possible D gene TRBD2, 6 bases. Trimming stripped 6 bases from V and 6 bases from J, with 18 bases between. Looked up from germline, CDR1 is SNHLY and CDR2 is FYNNEI. The CDR3 has 15 residues.

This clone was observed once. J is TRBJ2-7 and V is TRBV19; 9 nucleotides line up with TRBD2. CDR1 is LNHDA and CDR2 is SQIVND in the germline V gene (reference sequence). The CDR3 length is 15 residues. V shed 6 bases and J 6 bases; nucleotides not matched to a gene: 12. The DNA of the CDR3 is TGTGCCAGTAGGCCGACTAGCGGAGGGGTTCCCGAGCAGTACTTC. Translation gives CASRPTSGGVPEQYF.

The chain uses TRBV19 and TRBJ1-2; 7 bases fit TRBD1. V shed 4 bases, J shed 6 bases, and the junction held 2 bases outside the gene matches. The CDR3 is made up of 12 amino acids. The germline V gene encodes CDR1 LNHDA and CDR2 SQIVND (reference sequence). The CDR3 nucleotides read TGTGCCAGTAGTAGACAGGGAGATGGCTACACCTTC. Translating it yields CASSRQGDGYTF.

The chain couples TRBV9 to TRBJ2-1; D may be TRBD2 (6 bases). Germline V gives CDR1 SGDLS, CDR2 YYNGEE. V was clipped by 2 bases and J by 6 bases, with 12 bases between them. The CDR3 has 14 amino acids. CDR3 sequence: CASSVGTLINEQFF. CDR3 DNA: TGTGCCAGCAGCGTTGGGACTCTGATCAATGAGCAGTTCTTC.

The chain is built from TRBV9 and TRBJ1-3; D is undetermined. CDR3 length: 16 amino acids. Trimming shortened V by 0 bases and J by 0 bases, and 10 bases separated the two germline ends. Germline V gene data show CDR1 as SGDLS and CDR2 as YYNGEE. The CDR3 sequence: CASSVGSGYSGNTIYF. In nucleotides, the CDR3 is TGTGCCAGCAGCGTAGGGTCGGGTTACTCTGGAAACACCATATATTTT. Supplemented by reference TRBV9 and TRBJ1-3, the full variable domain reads DSGVTQTPKHLITATGQRVTLRCSPRSGDLSVYWYQQSLDQGLQFLIQYYNGEERAKGNILERFSAQQFPDLHSELNLSSLELGDSALYFCASSVGSGYSGNTIYFGEGSWLTVV.

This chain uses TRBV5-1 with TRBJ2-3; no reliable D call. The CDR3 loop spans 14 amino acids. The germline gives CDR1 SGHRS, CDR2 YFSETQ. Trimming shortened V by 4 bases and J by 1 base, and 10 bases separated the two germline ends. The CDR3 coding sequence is TGCGCCAGCAGCCAAAGACTCGGCACAGATACGCAGTATTTT. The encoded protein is CASSQRLGTDTQYF.

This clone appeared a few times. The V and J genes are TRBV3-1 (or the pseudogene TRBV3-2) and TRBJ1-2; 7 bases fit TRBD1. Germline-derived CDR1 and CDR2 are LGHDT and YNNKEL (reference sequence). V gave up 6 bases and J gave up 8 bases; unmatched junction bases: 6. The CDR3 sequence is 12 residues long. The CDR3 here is CASRGTGEGYTF. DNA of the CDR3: TGTGCCAGCAGGGGAACAGGGGAGGGCTACACCTTC.

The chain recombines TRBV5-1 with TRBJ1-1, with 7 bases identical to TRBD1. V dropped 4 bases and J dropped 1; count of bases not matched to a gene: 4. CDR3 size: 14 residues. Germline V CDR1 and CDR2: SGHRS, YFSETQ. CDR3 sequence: CASSIQGENTEAFF. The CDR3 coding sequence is TGCGCCAGCAGCATTCAGGGGGAGAACACTGAAGCTTTCTTT.

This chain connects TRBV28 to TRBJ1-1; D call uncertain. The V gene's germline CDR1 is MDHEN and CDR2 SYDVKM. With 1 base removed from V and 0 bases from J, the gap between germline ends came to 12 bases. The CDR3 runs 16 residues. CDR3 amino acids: CASSLSAVGLNTEAFF. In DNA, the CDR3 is TGTGCCAGCAGTTTATCCGCCGTGGGCCTGAACACTGAAGCTTTCTTT.

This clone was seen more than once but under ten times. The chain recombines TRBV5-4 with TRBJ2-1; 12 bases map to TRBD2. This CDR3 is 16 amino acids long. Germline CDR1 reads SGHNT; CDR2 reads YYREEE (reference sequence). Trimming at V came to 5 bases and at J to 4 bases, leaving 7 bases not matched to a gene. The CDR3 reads CASSGGLAGRYNEQFF. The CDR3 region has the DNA TGTGCCAGCAGTGGCGGACTAGCGGGACGATACAATGAGCAGTTCTTC.

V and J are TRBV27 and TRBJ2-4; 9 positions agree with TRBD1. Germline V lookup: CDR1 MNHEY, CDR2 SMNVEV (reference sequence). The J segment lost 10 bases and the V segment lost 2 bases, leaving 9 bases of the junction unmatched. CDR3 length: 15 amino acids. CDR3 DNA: TGTGCCAGCAGTTTAGGATTCCAGGGACAGGGAATTCAGTACTTC. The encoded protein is CASSLGFQGQGIQYF.

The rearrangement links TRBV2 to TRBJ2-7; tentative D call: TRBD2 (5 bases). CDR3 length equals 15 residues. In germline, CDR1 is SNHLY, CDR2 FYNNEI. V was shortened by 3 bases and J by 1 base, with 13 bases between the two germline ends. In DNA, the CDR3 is TGTGCCAGCAGTGAGAGGGATCATCCTTCCTACGAGCAGTACTTC. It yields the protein CASSERDHPSYEQYF.

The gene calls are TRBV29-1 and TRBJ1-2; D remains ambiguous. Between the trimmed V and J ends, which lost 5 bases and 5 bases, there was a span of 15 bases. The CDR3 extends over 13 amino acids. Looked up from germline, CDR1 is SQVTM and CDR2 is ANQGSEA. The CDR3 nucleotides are TGCAGCGTTCGTGGACTGAGGCAGTATGGCTACACCTTC. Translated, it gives CSVRGLRQYGYTF.

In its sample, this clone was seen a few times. CDR3 sequence: CASSPDLYEQYF. The CDR3 DNA reads TGTGCCAGTAGTCCTGACTTGTACGAGCAGTACTTC. The rearrangement uses TRBV19 and TRBJ2-7; no clear D gene. Germline CDR1 LNHDA, CDR2 SQIVND (reference sequence). The CDR3 has 12 amino acids. The V end was cut by 5 bases, the J end by 4 bases, with 9 bases between.

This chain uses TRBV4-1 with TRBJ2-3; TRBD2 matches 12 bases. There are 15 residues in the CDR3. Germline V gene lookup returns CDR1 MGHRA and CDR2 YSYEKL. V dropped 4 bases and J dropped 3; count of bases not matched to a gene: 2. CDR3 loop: CASSLGLAGTDTQYF. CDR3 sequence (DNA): TGCGCCAGCAGCCTTGGACTAGCGGGAACAGATACGCAGTATTTT.

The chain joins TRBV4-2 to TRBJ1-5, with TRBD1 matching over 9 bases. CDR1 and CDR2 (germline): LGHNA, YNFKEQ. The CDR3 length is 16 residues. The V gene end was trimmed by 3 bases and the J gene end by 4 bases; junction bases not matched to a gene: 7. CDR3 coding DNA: TGTGCCAGCAGCCACGATTCCGGACAGGGGAATCAGCCCCAGCATTTT. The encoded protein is CASSHDSGQGNQPQHF.

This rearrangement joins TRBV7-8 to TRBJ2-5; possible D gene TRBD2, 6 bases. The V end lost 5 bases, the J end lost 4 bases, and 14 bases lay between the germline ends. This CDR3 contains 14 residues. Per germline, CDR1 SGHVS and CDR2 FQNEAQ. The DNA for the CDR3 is TGTGCCAGCAGCCCTCGCGGGGCCTCAGAGACCCAGTACTTC. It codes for CASSPRGASETQYF.

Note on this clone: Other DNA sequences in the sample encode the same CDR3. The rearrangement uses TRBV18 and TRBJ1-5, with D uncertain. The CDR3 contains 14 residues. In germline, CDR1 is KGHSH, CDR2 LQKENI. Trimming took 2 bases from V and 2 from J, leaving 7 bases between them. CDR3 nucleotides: TGTGCCAGCTCACCAGGGCAGGGCAATCAGCCCCAGCATTTT. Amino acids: CASSPGQGNQPQHF.

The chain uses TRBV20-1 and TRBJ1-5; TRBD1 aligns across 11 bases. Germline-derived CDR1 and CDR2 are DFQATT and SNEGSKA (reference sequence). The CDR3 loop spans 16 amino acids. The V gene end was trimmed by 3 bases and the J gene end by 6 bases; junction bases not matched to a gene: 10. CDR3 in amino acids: CSASSGTGGRGQPQHF. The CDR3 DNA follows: TGCAGTGCTAGTTCCGGGACAGGGGGAAGGGGTCAGCCCCAGCATTTT.

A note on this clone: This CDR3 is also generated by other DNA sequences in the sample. The chain's CDR3 is CASSLGGRTYEQYF. The CDR3 nucleotides are TGTGCCAGCAGCTTGGGGGGGAGGACCTACGAGCAGTACTTC. The chain has TRBV7-2 and TRBJ2-7, with 7 positions matching TRBD2. Losses at the gene ends were 3 bases for V and 2 bases for J; bases not matched to a gene: 4. The germline CDR1 and CDR2 sequences are SGHTA and FQGNSA. This CDR3 has 14 amino acids. The whole variable domain, remainder taken from reference TRBV7-2 and TRBJ2-7, is GAGVSQSPSNKVTEKGKDVELRCDPISGHTALYWYRQSLGQGLEFLIYFQGNSAPDKSGLPSDRFSAERTGGSVSTLTIQRTQQEDSAVYLCASSLGGRTYEQYFGPGTRLTVT.

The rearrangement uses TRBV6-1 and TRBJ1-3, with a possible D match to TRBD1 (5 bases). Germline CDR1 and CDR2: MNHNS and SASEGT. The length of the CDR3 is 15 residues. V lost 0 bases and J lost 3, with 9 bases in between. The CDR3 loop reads CASSEAQGYGNTIYF. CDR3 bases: TGTGCCAGCAGTGAAGCGCAGGGCTATGGAAACACCATATATTTT.